These 9 T cell receptor beta chains came from one sample sequenced in a study of blood T cell repertoires in COVID-19. Assay used: immunoSEQ multiplex PCR; TCRdb lists only in-frame clones, some missing. The repertoire holds some 400,000 clones, with approximately 77% as singletons. The source material was peripheral blood. The receptors come from a human donor with acute or convalescent COVID-19. The donor label of this sample is uncertain.

The gene calls are TRBV27 and TRBJ1-2, with D maybe TRBD1 (6 bases). This CDR3 has 14 residues. Germline values: CDR1 MNHEY, CDR2 SMNVEV (reference sequence). V was clipped by 4 bases and J by 1 base, with 10 bases between them. CDR3 sequence (DNA): TGTGCCAGCAGTTCTCCGGGACATAACTATGGCTACACCTTC. It yields the protein CASSSPGHNYGYTF.

This chain links TRBV19 with TRBJ2-7; the match to TRBD2 covers 10 bases. CDR3 length: 14 residues. The germline V gene has CDR1 LNHDA and CDR2 SQIVND (reference sequence). V was clipped by 4 bases and J by 3 bases; unmatched bases: 3. CDR3 amino acids: CASSTSSGSYEQYF. Here the CDR3 DNA reads TGTGCCAGTAGTACGTCTAGCGGGAGCTACGAGCAGTACTTC.

V gene TRBV3-1 (or the pseudogene TRBV3-2) combines with J gene TRBJ1-1; 9 bases match TRBD1. The CDR3 sequence is 15 residues long. The J segment lost 5 bases and the V segment lost 5 bases, leaving 9 bases of the junction unmatched. Per the germline V gene, CDR1 is LGHDT and CDR2 is YNNKEL (reference sequence). CDR3 in amino acids: CASSKQGAKGTEAFF. The DNA of the CDR3 is TGTGCCAGCAGCAAACAGGGGGCAAAGGGAACTGAAGCTTTCTTT.

This chain uses TRBV28 with TRBJ1-5, with D maybe TRBD1 (5 bases). The V gene's germline CDR1 is MDHEN and CDR2 SYDVKM. The CDR3 sequence is 13 residues long. Trimming left V 1 base short and J 4 bases short, with 5 bases between. In nucleotides, the CDR3 is TGTGCCAGCAGTTTATCAGGGAATCAGCCCCAGCATTTT. It yields the protein CASSLSGNQPQHF.

This clone was seen a few times. The CDR3, as DNA: TGTGCCAGCGGGCCGTTTGGGGGAAACACCATATATTTT. This translates into CASGPFGGNTIYF. The chain joins TRBV6-5 to TRBJ1-3; no reliable D call. The V and J ends lost 8 bases and 4 bases respectively, with 12 bases between them. CDR3 length equals 13 residues. The V gene's germline CDR1 is MNHEY and CDR2 SVGAGI.

The genes are TRBV18 and TRBJ2-3; D is possibly TRBD2 (6 bases). The V gene's germline CDR1 is KGHSH and CDR2 LQKENI. This CDR3 has 17 amino acids. Trimming removed 0 bases from V and 2 bases from J, with 15 bases in between. CDR3: CASSPPSLARYTDTQYF. CDR3 DNA sequence: TGTGCCAGCTCACCACCGTCTCTAGCGCGATACACAGATACGCAGTATTTT.

The chain recombines TRBV5-1 with TRBJ1-4; 7 bases align to TRBD1. CDR3 length: 14 amino acids. The germline CDR1 and CDR2 sequences are SGHRS and YFSETQ. V was pared by 4 bases and J by 8 bases, with 8 bases of the junction left unmatched. CDR3 sequence: CASSTTGAGEKLFF. The CDR3, as DNA: TGCGCCAGCAGCACTACAGGGGCAGGAGAAAAACTGTTTTTT.

The V call is TRBV27, the J call TRBJ2-1, with unresolved D. The CDR3 runs 19 residues. The V end was cut by 0 bases, the J end by 6 bases, with 24 bases between. Germline CDR1 MNHEY, CDR2 SMNVEV (reference sequence). CDR3 sequence reads: CASSLSPGWSHVNGNEQFF. CDR3 sequence (DNA): TGTGCCAGCAGTTTATCCCCTGGTTGGTCGCACGTAAACGGCAATGAGCAGTTCTTC.

This clone was recorded a few times. The chain uses TRBV5-5 and TRBJ1-5; 10 bases are shared with TRBD1. Germline CDR1 SGHKS, CDR2 YYEKEE (reference sequence). The CDR3 sequence is 16 residues long. V lost 3 bases and J lost 3; bases outside the gene matches: 6. The CDR3 region is CASSYGTGANNQPQHF. In DNA, the CDR3 is TGTGCCAGCAGCTACGGGACAGGGGCCAACAATCAGCCCCAGCATTTT.